This is a list of T cell receptor beta chains from one sample in a study of shared clonotypes between healthy human individuals. Clones were read by immunoSEQ multiplex PCR, and TCRdb kept only the in-frame ones, dropping some. The table lists around 610,000 clones, approximately 96% of them singletons. Sequenced input: naive CD8+ T cells sorted from blood. All receptors derive from a woman aged 25 to 45 in good health. CDR3s include the opening cysteine and the closing phenylalanine or tryptophan. The D gene is left open where the match is weak. Clone size, where shown, is once, few, many, or a class for clones that have expanded.

abundance | j_gene | v_gene | d_gene | len | CDR3nt | CDR3aa
NA | TRBJ1-1 | TRBV9 | NA | 15 | TGTGCCAGCAGCGTAGTTCAGGGGAGGGACACTGAAGCTTTCTTT | CASSVVQGRDTEAFF
NA | TRBJ2-7 | TRBV11-2 | NA | 14 | TGTGCCAGCAGTCAATACGGCTACTCCTACGAGCAGTACTTC | CASSQYGYSYEQYF
NA | TRBJ2-7 | TRBV4-1 | NA | 18 | TGCGCCAGCAGCCAAGGGTTCCCCGGCCAGCACATCTCCTACGAGCAGTACTTC | CASSQGFPGQHISYEQYF
NA | TRBJ2-1 | TRBV19 | TRBD2 | 20 | TGTGCCAGTAGTATGTACAGGGGGCGAGTGGTAGCGGGAGGGCCTATTGAGCAGTTCTTC | CASSMYRGRVVAGGPIEQFF
NA | TRBJ2-1 | TRBV9 | TRBD1 | 12 | TGTGCCAGCAGCGCACAGGGGACTGAGCAGTTCTTC | CASSAQGTEQFF
NA | TRBJ1-1 | TRBV21-1 | NA | 15 | TGTGCCAGCAGCGACGGGACAGGGGAGGGTACTGAAGCTTTCTTT | CASSDGTGEGTEAFF
NA | TRBJ2-7 | TRBV5-4 | TRBD1 | 14 | TGTGCCAGCAGCGAGGGACAGGGGGCCTACGAGCAGTACTTC | CASSEGQGAYEQYF
NA | TRBJ2-1 | TRBV27 | TRBD2 | 15 | TGTGCCAGCAGTTCCGGGACTAGCGGGAGAGGAGAGCAGTTCTTC | CASSSGTSGRGEQFF
few | TRBJ1-1 | TRBV19 | NA | 13 | TGTGCCAGTAGTATTGGTCAGAACACTGAAGCTTTCTTT | CASSIGQNTEAFF
NA | TRBJ1-1 | TRBV5-1 | NA | 14 | TGCGCCAGCAGCTTTGGGGTAAACGACCCTGAAGCTTTCTTT | CASSFGVNDPEAFF
NA | TRBJ2-7 | TRBV30 | NA | 14 | TGTGCCTGGAGTGTAGGAGCTGGGCCCCACGAGCAGTACTTC | CAWSVGAGPHEQYF
NA | TRBJ1-1 | TRBV5-5 | NA | 15 | TGTGCCAGCAGCCCCTACGCAGGGCAGAACACTGAAGCTTTCTTT | CASSPYAGQNTEAFF
NA | TRBJ2-1 | TRBV7-6 | NA | 14 | TGTGCCAGCAGCTTAGGTCCTAGCGCCAATGAGCAGTTCTTC | CASSLGPSANEQFF
NA | TRBJ2-7 | TRBV11-2 | TRBD2 | 14 | TGTGCCAGCAGGCATACTAGCGGGGAGATCGAGCAGTACTTC | CASRHTSGEIEQYF
once | TRBJ2-7 | TRBV5-5 | NA | 13 | TGTGCCAGCAAGCTGGGCGGGACCTACGAGCAGTACTTC | CASKLGGTYEQYF
NA | TRBJ1-1 | TRBV7-9 | TRBD1 | 15 | TGTGCCAGCAGCTTACCGGACAGGGGGAACACTGAAGCTTTCTTT | CASSLPDRGNTEAFF
once | TRBJ2-7 | TRBV7-9 | NA | 13 | TGTGCCAGCAGCTTAGTGGATGGATACGAGCAGTACTTC | CASSLVDGYEQYF
NA | TRBJ2-1 | TRBV29-1 | NA | 14 | TGCAGCGTTGAAGGGGTTACCTCCTACAATGAGCAGTTCTTC | CSVEGVTSYNEQFF
NA | TRBJ1-2 | TRBV6-6 | NA | 13 | TGTGCCAGCAGTTACCCGGACGACTATGGCTACACCTTC | CASSYPDDYGYTF
NA | TRBJ1-1 | TRBV7-9 | NA | 12 | TGTGCCAGCAGGTTGCCTCTCACTGAAGCTTTCTTT | CASRLPLTEAFF
NA | TRBJ2-2 | TRBV27 | NA | 14 | TGTGCCAGCAGTTTGTTTTGGGACACCGGGGAGCTGTTTTTT | CASSLFWDTGELFF
NA | TRBJ2-5 | TRBV12-5 | TRBD1 | 15 | TGTGCTAGTGGTTTCCTGCAGGGGGCTAAAGAGACCCAGTACTTC | CASGFLQGAKETQYF
NA | TRBJ1-6 | TRBV28 | NA | 16 | TGTGCCAGCAGCCCTGCGACTGGGTCGGCTAATTCACCCCTCCACTTT | CASSPATGSANSPLHF
NA | TRBJ2-3 | TRBV15 | NA | 14 | TGTGCCACCAGCAGCGCGCGCTGGACAGATACGCAGTATTTT | CATSSARWTDTQYF
NA | TRBJ2-7 | TRBV5-8 | TRBD2 | 15 | TGTGCCAGCAGCTTTCGCTCTAGCGGGAGGTACGAGCAGTACTTC | CASSFRSSGRYEQYF
NA | TRBJ2-3 | TRBV7-8 | NA | 15 | TGTGCCAGCAGCTTAGCATCTGGGGAATCAGATACGCAGTATTTT | CASSLASGESDTQYF